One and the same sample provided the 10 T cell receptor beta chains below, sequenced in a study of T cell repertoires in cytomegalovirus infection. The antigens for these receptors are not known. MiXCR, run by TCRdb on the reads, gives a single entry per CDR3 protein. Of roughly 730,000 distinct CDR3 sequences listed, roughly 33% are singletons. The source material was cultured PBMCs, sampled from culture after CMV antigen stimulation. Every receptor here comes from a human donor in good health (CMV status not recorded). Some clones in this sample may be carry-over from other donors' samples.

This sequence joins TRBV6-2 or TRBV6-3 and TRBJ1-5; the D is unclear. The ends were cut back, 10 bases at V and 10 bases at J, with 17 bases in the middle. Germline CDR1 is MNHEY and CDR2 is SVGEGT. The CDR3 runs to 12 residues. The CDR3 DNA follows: TGTGCCACCAGAAGAGGGCCGGGACCCCAGCATTTT. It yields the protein CATRRGPGPQHF.

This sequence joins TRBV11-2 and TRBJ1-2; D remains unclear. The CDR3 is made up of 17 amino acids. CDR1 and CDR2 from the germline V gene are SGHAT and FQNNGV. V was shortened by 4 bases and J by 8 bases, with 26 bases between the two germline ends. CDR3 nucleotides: TGTGCCAGCAGCTCGACCTTGATTGAGGGTCCGGGCGGGGGCTACACCTTC. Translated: CASSSTLIEGPGGGYTF.

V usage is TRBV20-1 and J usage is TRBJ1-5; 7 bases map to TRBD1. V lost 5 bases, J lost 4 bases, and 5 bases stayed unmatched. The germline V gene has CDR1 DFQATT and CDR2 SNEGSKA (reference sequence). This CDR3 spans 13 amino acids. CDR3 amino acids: CSAQQGTNQPQHF. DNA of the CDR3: TGCAGTGCTCAACAGGGGACTAATCAGCCCCAGCATTTT.

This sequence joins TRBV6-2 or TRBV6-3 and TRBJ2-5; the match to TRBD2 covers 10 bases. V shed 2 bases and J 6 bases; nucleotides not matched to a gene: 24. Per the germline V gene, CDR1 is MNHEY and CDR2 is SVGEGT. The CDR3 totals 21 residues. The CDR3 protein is CASSYRSQPLPGLARGQTQYF. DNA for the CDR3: TGTGCCAGCAGTTACCGATCGCAACCGCTTCCGGGACTAGCGAGGGGCCAGACCCAGTACTTC.

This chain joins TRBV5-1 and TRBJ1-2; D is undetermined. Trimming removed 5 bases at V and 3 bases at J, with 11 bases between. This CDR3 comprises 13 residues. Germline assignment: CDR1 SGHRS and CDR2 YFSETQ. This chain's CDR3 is CASREMVDYGYTF. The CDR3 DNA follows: TGCGCCAGCAGAGAAATGGTGGACTATGGCTACACCTTC.

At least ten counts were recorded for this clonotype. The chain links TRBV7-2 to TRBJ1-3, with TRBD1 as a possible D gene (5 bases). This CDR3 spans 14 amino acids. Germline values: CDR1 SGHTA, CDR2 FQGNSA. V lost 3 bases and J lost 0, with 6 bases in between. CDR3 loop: CASSFTGSGNTIYF. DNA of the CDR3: TGTGCCAGCAGCTTTACAGGCTCTGGAAACACCATATATTTT.

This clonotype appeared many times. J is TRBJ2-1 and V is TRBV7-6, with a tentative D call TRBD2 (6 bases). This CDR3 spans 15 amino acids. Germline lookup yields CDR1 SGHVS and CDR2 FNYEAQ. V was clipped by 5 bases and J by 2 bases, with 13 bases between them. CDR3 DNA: TGTGCCAGCAGCCTTAGAGGAGGGGCCTACAATGAGCAGTTCTTC. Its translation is CASSLRGGAYNEQFF.

The DNA for the CDR3 is TGCAGTGCTAGAGATGGGGCTAGCGGGGGGAGATACAATGAGCAGTTCTTC. Amino acids: CSARDGASGGRYNEQFF. J is TRBJ2-1 and V is TRBV20-1, with 11 bases matching TRBD2. Germline CDR1 and CDR2: DFQATT and SNEGSKA (reference sequence). J was trimmed by 4 bases and V by 0 bases; bases with no gene match: 8. The CDR3 is 17 amino acids.

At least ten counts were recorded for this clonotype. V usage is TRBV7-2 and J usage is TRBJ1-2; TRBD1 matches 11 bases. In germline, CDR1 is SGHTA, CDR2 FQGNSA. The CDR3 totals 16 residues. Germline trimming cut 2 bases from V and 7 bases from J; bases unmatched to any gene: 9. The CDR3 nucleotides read TGTGCCAGCAGCTTACGTGGACAGGGGGCAGTTGGTGGCTACACCTTC. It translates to CASSLRGQGAVGGYTF.

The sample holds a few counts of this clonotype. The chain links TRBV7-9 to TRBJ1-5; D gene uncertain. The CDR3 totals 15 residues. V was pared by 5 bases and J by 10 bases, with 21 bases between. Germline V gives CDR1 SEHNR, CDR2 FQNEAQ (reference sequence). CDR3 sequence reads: CASSPGNWPLFPQHF. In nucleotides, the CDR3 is TGTGCCAGCAGCCCGGGAAACTGGCCCTTATTCCCCCAGCATTTT. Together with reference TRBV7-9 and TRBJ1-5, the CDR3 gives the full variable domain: DTGVSQNPRHKITKRGQNVTFRCDPISEHNRLYWYRQTLGQGPEFLTYFQNEAQLEKSRLLSDRFSAERPKGSFSTLEIQRTEQGDSAMYLCASSPGNWPLFPQHFGDGTRLSIL.